Presented here are 4 T cell receptor beta chains from one specimen sequenced in a study of spatial heterogeneity in lung cancer. The time point is: sample taken at primary tumor resection. Researchers sequenced whole RNA taken from tumor, nontumor lung or frozen PBMC without sorting. One entry per CDR3 protein results from TCRdb running MiXCR on the 5' RACE reads. The sample includes over 50,000 distinct CDR3 sequences, around 8.4% seen only once; the top ten take less than 15%. The sample in question was PBMCs, obtained at surgery. All receptors come from a female donor with early-stage non-small cell lung cancer.

V gene TRBV9 combines with J gene TRBJ2-2, with 9 bases lining up with TRBD1. V lost 2 bases and J lost 7; bases outside the gene matches: 6. From germline, CDR1 is SGDLS and CDR2 YYNGEE. The CDR3 is 15 residues long. The CDR3 is CASSVLGQGNGELFF. As DNA, the CDR3 is TGTGCCAGCAGCGTCTTAGGACAGGGGAACGGGGAGCTGTTTTTT.

This clonotype was detected many times. The gene calls are TRBV11-2 and TRBJ2-1; no firm D call. V was trimmed by 0 bases and J by 14 bases, leaving 14 bases between them. Germline values: CDR1 SGHAT, CDR2 FQNNGV. This CDR3 region has 13 residues. The CDR3 bases are TGTGCCAGCAGCTTAGATCTAGGGCGCCACGAGTTCTTC. This encodes CASSLDLGRHEFF.

This clonotype was detected many times. V gene TRBV7-2 combines with J gene TRBJ2-3; TRBD2 agrees at 8 bases. Looked up from germline, CDR1 is SGHTA and CDR2 is FQGNSA. Trimming took 1 base from V and 2 from J; bases not matched to a gene: 2. The CDR3 is 15 residues long. CDR3 bases: TGTGCCAGCAGCTTAGTTAGCGGGGTCACAGATACGCAGTATTTT. Protein: CASSLVSGVTDTQYF. Variable domain in full (rest from reference TRBV7-2 and TRBJ2-3): GAGVSQSPSNKVTEKGKDVELRCDPISGHTALYWYRQSLGQGLEFLIYFQGNSAPDKSGLPSDRFSAERTGGSVSTLTIQRTQQEDSAVYLCASSLVSGVTDTQYFGPGTRLTVL.

This clonotype was counted between two and nine times. As DNA, the CDR3 is TGTGCCAGCAGTTTGGGGACAGGCCCGGGCGAGCAGTACGTC. Its protein is CASSLGTGPGEQYV. The chain is built from TRBV12-3 or TRBV12-4 and TRBJ2-7; 8 bases line up with TRBD1. V lost 3 bases to trimming and J lost 6 bases; unmatched junction nucleotides: 7. There are 14 residues in the CDR3.